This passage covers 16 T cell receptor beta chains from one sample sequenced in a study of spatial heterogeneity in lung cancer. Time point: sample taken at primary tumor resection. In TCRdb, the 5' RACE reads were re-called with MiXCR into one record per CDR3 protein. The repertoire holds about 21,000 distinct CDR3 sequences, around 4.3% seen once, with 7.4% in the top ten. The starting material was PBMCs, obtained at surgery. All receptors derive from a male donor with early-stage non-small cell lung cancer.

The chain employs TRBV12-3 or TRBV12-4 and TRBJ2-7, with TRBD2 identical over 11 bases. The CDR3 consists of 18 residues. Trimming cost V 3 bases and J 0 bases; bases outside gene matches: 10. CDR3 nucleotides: TGTGCCAGCAGTTTTTGGCTAGCGGGAGGCAAAACCTCCTACGAGCAGTACTTC. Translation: CASSFWLAGGKTSYEQYF.

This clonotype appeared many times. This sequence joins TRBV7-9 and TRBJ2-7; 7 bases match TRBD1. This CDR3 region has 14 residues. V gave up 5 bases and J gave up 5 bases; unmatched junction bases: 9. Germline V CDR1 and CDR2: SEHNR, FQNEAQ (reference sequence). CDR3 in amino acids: CASSPRMTGNEQYF. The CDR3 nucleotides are TGTGCCAGCAGCCCGAGGATGACAGGGAACGAGCAGTACTTC.

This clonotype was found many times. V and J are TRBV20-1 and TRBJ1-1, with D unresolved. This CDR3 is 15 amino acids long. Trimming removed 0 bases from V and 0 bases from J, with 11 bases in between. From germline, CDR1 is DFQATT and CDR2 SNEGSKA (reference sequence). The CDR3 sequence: CSARETSYLNTEAFF. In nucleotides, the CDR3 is TGCAGTGCTAGAGAAACCTCTTATCTGAACACTGAAGCTTTCTTT.

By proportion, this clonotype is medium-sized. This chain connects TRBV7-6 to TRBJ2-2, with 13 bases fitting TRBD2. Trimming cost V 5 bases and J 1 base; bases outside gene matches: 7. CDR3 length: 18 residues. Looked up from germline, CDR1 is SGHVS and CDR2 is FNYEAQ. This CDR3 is CASSPGLAGDLNTGELFF. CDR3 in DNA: TGTGCCAGCAGCCCTGGACTAGCGGGGGACCTGAACACCGGGGAGCTGTTTTTT.

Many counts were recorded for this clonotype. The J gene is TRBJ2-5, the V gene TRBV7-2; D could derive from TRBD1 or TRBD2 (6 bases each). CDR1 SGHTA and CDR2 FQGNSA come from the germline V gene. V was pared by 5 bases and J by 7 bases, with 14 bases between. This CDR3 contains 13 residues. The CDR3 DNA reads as TGTGCCAGCAGCCCCGACAGGAGGGGGACCCAGTACTTC. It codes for CASSPDRRGTQYF.

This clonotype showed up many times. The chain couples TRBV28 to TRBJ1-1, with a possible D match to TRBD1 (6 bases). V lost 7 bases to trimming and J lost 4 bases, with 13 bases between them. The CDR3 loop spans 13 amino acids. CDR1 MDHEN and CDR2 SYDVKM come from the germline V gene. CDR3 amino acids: CASTPGVGTEAFF. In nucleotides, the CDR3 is TGTGCCAGCACCCCAGGGGTGGGCACTGAAGCTTTCTTT.

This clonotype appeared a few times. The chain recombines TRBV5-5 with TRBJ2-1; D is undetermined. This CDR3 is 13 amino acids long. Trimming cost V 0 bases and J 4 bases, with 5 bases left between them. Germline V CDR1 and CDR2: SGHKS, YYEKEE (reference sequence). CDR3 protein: CASSLVGYNEQFF. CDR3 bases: TGTGCCAGCAGCTTGGTTGGTTACAATGAGCAGTTCTTC.

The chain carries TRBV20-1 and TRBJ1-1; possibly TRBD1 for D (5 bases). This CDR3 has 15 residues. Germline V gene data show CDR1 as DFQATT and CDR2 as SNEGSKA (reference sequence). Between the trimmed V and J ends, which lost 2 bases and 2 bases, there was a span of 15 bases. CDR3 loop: CSARRQNHANTEAFF. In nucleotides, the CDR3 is TGCAGTGCTAGAAGACAGAACCATGCAAACACTGAAGCTTTCTTT.

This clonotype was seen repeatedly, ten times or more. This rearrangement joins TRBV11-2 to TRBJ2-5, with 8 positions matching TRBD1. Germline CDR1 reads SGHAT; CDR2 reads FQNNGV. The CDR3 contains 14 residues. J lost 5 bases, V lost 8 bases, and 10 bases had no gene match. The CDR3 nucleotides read TGTGCCAGCCGGGGCACAGGGGGTGCGGAGACCCAGTACTTC. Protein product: CASRGTGGAETQYF.

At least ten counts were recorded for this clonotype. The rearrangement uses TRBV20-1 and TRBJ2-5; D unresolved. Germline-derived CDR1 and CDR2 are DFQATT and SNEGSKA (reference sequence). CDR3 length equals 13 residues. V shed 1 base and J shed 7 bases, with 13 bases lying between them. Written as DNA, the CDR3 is TGCAGTGCTAGAGTCGAGGTAGTGGGGACCCAGTACTTC. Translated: CSARVEVVGTQYF.

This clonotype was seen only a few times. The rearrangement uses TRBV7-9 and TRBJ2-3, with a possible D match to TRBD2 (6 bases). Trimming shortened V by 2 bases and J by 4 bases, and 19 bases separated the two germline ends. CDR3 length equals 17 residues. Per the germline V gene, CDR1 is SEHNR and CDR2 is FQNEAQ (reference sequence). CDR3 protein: CASSLNEAGFGADTQYF. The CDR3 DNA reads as TGTGCCAGCAGCTTAAATGAGGCGGGATTCGGCGCAGATACGCAGTATTTT. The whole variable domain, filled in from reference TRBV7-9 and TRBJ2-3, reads DTGVSQNPRHKITKRGQNVTFRCDPISEHNRLYWYRQTLGQGPEFLTYFQNEAQLEKSRLLSDRFSAERPKGSFSTLEIQRTEQGDSAMYLCASSLNEAGFGADTQYFGPGTRLTVL.

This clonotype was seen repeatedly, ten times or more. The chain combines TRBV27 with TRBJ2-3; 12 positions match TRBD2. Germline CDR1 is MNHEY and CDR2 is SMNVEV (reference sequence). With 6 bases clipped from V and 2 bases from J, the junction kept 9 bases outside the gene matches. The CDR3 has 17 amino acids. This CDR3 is CASRDAASGRATDTQYF. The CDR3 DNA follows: TGTGCCAGCAGGGACGCCGCTAGCGGGAGGGCCACAGATACGCAGTATTTT.

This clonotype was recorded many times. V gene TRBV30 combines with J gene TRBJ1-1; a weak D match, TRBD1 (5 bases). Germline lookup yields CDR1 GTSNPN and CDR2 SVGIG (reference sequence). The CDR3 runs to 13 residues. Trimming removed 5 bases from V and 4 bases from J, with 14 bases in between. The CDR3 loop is CAWGAQGPTEAFF. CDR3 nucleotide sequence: TGTGCCTGGGGGGCCCAGGGCCCCACTGAAGCTTTCTTT.

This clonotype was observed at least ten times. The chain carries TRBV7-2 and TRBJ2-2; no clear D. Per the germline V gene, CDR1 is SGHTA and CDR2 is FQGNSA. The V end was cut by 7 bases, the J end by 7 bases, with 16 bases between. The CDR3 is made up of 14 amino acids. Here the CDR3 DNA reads TGTGCCAGCACCGATCGGCGGCCTGTCGGGGAGCTGTTTTTT. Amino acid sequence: CASTDRRPVGELFF.

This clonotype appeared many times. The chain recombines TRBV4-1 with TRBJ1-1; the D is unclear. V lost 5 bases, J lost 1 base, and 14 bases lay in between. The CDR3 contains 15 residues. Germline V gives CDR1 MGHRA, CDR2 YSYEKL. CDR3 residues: CASSDTGEGNTEAFF. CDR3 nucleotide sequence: TGCGCCAGCAGCGACACCGGGGAGGGGAACACTGAAGCTTTCTTT.

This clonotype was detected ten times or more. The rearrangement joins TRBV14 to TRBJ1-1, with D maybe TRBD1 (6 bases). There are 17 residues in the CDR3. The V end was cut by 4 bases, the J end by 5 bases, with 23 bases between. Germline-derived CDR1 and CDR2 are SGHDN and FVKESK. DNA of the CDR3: TGTGCCAGCAGCCCTCTTGGAGGGGCAGGGGCGAGGACTGAAGCTTTCTTT. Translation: CASSPLGGAGARTEAFF.